The present entry profiles one T cell receptor beta chain with its context. The target antigen is unknown. These data come from a study of regulatory T cells in long-lasting Graves disease. Broader study findings: Reduced TCR diversity was observed in persistent Graves' patients versus newly diagnosed patients.

This CDR3 comprises 17 residues. Trimming stripped 4 bases from V and 2 bases from J, with 20 bases between. CDR1 and CDR2 (germline): LGHDT, YNNKEL (reference sequence). Building of the TCR beta libraries involved iRepertoire HTBI primers and Arm-PCR of CDR3 regions. MiXCR, applied by TCRdb to the multiplex PCR reads, yields one record per CDR3 protein. The data show about 430,000 distinct CDR3 sequences, over 20% seen once. Time point described: persistent/refractory GD, antithyroid drugs over 5 years with positive TRAb. RNA from PBMCs was the source of the TCR library. The genes are TRBV3-1 and TRBJ2-5; D possibly corresponds to TRBD2 (6 bases). The material was peripheral blood mononuclear cells (PBMCs), obtained when the disease was refractory, from a patient treated with antithyroid drugs. This clonotype was sampled from a female donor with Graves disease. CDR3 nucleotide sequence: TGTGCCAGCAGCCCGCAGACTAGACGCACATTACAAGAGACCCAGTACTTC. As protein: CASSPQTRRTLQETQYF.